These T cell receptor beta chains were read from a single sample in a study of T cells in Graves' hyperthyroidism and ophthalmopathy. TCRdb used MiXCR to reprocess the multiplex PCR reads, holding one entry per CDR3 protein. The sample includes about 610,000 distinct CDR3 sequences, about 43% of them seen just once. The sequencing sample was made of peripheral blood or thyroid tissue (not recorded which). All receptors derive from a woman aged 18-30 years with Graves' hyperthyroidism. CDR3s include the opening cysteine and the closing phenylalanine or tryptophan. A D gene is named only where the DNA matches it firmly. Only part of the rows carry a size: once, few, many, or a class if the clone is expanded.

TRBV7-9	14	many	TRBJ1-5	TRBD1	CASSQGTGDQPQHF	TGTGCCAGCAGCCAGGGGACAGGGGATCAGCCCCAGCATTTT
TRBV18	15	many	TRBJ2-7	-	CASSPPASLAYEQYF	TGTGCCAGCTCACCACCTGCCAGTCTCGCCTACGAGCAGTACTTC
TRBV19	15	once	TRBJ1-5	TRBD1	CASRPGQGKNQPQHF	TGTGCCAGTAGGCCGGGACAGGGGAAAAATCAGCCCCAGCATTTT
TRBV20-1	14	-	TRBJ2-7	TRBD2	CSAGGLAGGLEQYF	TGCAGTGCTGGGGGACTAGCGGGAGGGCTCGAGCAGTACTTC
TRBV24-1	14	-	TRBJ2-6	-	CATGTGTGANVLTF	TGTGCCACCGGAACCGGGACAGGGGCCAACGTCCTGACTTTC
TRBV7-3	14	-	TRBJ2-2	-	CASSLEGYTGELFF	TGTGCCAGCAGCTTGGAGGGTTACACCGGGGAGCTGTTTTTT
TRBV29-1	13	-	TRBJ2-7	-	CSQGGRESYEQYF	TGCAGCCAAGGAGGAAGGGAATCCTACGAGCAGTACTTC
TRBV6-6	13	many	TRBJ1-1	-	CASSYTRNTEAFF	TGTGCCAGCAGTTACACCAGGAACACTGAAGCTTTCTTT
TRBV24-1	11	-	TRBJ1-2	TRBD1	CAWTGGYGYTF	TGCGCCTGGACAGGGGGCTATGGCTACACCTTC
TRBV6-5	14	many	TRBJ2-7	-	CASSYSWTPYEQYF	TGTGCCAGCAGTTACTCTTGGACCCCCTACGAGCAGTACTTC
TRBV5-1	15	-	TRBJ2-1	TRBD2	CASRPLGLAVDEQFF	TGCGCCAGCAGACCGTTAGGGCTAGCGGTCGATGAGCAGTTCTTC
TRBV7-6	15	many	TRBJ1-1	TRBD1	CASSPLQGLNAEAFF	TGTGCCAGCAGCCCTTTACAGGGGTTGAACGCTGAAGCTTTCTTT
TRBV7-6	14	-	TRBJ1-2	-	CASSLLRWASGVTF	TGTGCCAGCAGCTTATTGCGGTGGGCTAGCGGGGTCACCTTC
TRBV9	16	many	TRBJ2-2	-	CASSPPVVGATGELFF	TGTGCCAGCAGCCCCCCAGTTGTGGGGGCCACCGGGGAGCTGTTTTTT
TRBV10-1	12	-	TRBJ2-7	-	CASSDVSYEQYF	TGCGCCAGCAGTGATGTGTCCTACGAGCAGTACTTC
TRBV10-3	14	once	TRBJ1-3	-	CAISARYSGNTIYF	TGTGCCATCAGTGCTAGATACTCTGGAAACACCATATATTTT
TRBV7-8	15	many	TRBJ1-2	TRBD1	CASSAQGGWSYGYTF	TGTGCCAGCAGCGCACAAGGGGGCTGGAGCTATGGCTACACCTTC
TRBV4-3	15	few	TRBJ1-6	-	CASSQYPPGFSPLHF	TGCGCCAGCAGCCAGTACCCGCCAGGGTTCTCACCCCTCCACTTT
TRBV11-2	17	few	TRBJ2-3	-	CASTANSPAHTTDTQYF	TGTGCCAGCACCGCAAACAGTCCGGCGCATACCACAGATACGCAGTATTTT
TRBV12-3/TRBV12-4	15	many	TRBJ1-1	TRBD1	CASSLGTGFVTEAFF	TGTGCCAGCAGTCTGGGGACAGGGTTTGTTACTGAAGCTTTCTTT